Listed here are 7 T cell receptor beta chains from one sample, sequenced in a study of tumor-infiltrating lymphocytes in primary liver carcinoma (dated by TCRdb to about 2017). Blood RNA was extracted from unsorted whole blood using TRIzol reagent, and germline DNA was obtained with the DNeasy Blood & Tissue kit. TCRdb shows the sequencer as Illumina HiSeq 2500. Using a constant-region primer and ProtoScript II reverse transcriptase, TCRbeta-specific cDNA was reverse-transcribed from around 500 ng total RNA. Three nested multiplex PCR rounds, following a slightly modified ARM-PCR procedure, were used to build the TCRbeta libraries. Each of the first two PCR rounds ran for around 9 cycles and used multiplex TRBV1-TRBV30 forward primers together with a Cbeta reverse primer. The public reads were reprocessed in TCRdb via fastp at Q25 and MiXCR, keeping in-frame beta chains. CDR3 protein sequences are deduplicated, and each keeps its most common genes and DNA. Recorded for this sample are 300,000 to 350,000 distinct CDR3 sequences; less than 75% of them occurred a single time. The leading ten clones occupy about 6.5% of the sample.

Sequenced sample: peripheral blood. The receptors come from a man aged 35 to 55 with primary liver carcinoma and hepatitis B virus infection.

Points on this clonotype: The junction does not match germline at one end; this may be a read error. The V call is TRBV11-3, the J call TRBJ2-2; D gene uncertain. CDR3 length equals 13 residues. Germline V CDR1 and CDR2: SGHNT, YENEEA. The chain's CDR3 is CVSIIVSSGELFF. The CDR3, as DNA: TGTGTCAGCATCATCGTCAGCTCCGGGGAGCTGTTTTTT.

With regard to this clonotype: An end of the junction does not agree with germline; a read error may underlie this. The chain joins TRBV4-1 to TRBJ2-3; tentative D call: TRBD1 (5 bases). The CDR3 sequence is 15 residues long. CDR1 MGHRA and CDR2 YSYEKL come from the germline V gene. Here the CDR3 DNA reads TGCGCCAGAAGCCTCCTTGGGGCTGCCAATGATACGCAGTACTTT. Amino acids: CARSLLGAANDTQYF.

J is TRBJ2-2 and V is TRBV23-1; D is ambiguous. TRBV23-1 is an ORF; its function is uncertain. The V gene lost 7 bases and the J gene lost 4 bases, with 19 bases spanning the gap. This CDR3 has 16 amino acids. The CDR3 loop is CASTPVWAFFTGELFF. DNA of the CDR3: TGCGCCAGCACCCCCGTCTGGGCGTTTTTCACCGGGGAGCTGTTTTTT.

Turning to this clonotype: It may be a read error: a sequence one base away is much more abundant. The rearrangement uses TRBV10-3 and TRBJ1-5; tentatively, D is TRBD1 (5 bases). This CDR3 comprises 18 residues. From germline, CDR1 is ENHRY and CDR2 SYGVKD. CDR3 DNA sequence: TGTGCCACAAACAAAGGGTCGGGGCGCGGGGGAAGCAGTCAGCCCCAGCATTTT. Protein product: CATNKGSGRGGSSQPQHF.

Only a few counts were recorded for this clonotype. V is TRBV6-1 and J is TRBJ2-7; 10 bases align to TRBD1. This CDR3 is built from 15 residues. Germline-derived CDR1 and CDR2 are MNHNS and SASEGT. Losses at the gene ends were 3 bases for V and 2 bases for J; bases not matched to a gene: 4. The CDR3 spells CASSDGTGDPYEQYF. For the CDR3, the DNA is TGTGCCAGCAGTGACGGGACAGGGGACCCCTACGAGCAGTACTTC.

CDR3 protein: CASSYSGLAGKETQYF. In nucleotides, the CDR3 is TGTGCCAGCAGTTACTCGGGACTAGCGGGTAAAGAGACCCAGTACTTC. The rearrangement uses TRBV6-2 or TRBV6-3 and TRBJ2-5, with 12 bases fitting TRBD2. Losses at the gene ends were 0 bases for V and 3 bases for J; bases not matched to a gene: 2. From germline, CDR1 is MNHEY and CDR2 SVGEGT. The CDR3 is 16 amino acids.

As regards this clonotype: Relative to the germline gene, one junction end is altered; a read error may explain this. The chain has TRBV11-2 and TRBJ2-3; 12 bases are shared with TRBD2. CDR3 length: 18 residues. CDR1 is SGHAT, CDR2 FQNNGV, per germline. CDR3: CASISHTRTSGTTDTQYF. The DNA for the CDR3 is TGTGCTAGCATCTCACACACGAGGACTAGCGGGACCACAGATACGCAGTATTTT.